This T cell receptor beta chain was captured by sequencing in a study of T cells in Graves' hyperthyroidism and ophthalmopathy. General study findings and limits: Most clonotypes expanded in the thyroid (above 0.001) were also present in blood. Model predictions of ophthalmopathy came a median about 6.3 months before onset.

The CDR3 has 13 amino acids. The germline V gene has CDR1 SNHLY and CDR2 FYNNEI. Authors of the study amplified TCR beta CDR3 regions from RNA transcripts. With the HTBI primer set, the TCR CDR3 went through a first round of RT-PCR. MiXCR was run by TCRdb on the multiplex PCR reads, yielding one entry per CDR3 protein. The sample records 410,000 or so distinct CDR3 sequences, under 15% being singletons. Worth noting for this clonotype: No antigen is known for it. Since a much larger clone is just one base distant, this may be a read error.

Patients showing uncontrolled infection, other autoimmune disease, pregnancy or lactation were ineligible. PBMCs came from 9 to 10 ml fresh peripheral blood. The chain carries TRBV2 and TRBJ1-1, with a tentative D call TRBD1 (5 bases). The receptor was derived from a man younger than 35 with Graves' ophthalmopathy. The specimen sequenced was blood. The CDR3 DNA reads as TGTGCCACCCCGCAGAAGGGGAGCACTGAAGCTTCCTTT. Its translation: CATPQKGSTEASF.